The text below deals with one TCR beta chain. Its specificity is unknown. The record originates from a study of T cell responses to AZD1222 COVID-19 vaccine. Sequencing was performed with immunoSEQ multiplex PCR; in TCRdb, only in-frame clones are kept and a portion is missing. The sample lists around 140,000 clones, roughly nine tenths seen once, with 1.6% in the top ten. Germline V gives CDR1 GTSNPN, CDR2 SVGIG (reference sequence). The CDR3 consists of 16 residues. The ends lost 0 bases at V and 8 bases at J; junction bases unmatched: 12. Study outcomes and limitations: At study baseline, merely several AZD1222 recipients were seropositive.

The sample in question was peripheral blood, obtained on day 0 of AZD1222 vaccination. The J gene is TRBJ2-1, the V gene TRBV30, with 8 nucleotides matching TRBD2. The TCR sequence derives from an adult in good health. This chain's CDR3 is CAWSVRLGSGSYEQFF. In DNA, the CDR3 is TGTGCCTGGAGTGTACGATTGGGAAGCGGGAGCTATGAGCAGTTCTTC.